This T cell receptor (beta chain) was documented in a study of blood T cells in healthy people across ages. In this sample, this clonotype turned up a few times. Primers used in a second PCR of roughly 6 to 11 cycles were a sample-barcoded 5' primer and a J-beta primer mix. TCRdb passed the 5' RACE reads through MiXCR, listing each CDR3 protein once. The repertoire holds some 930,000 distinct CDR3 sequences, with 29% as singletons. From germline, CDR1 is SEHNR and CDR2 FQNEAQ (reference sequence). This CDR3 has 16 amino acids. The trim removed 5 bases at V and 6 bases at J, leaving 13 bases unmatched. This sample was shared with a second study, whose subject was T cells of mothers and their children. This second report adds: A primer called M1S, used in the second PCR, added sample barcodes and 2-4 random nucleotides. Sequencing revealed no T cell clones that were persistent and microchimeric.

The sequenced sample was blood. The chain uses TRBV7-9 and TRBJ1-2; 9 bases line up with TRBD1. This clonotype was obtained from a woman aged 40 to 55 in good health. Here the CDR3 DNA reads TGTGCCAGCAGCGCGGGACAGGGTAGAATGTGGCATGGCTACACCTTC. Amino acids: CASSAGQGRMWHGYTF.